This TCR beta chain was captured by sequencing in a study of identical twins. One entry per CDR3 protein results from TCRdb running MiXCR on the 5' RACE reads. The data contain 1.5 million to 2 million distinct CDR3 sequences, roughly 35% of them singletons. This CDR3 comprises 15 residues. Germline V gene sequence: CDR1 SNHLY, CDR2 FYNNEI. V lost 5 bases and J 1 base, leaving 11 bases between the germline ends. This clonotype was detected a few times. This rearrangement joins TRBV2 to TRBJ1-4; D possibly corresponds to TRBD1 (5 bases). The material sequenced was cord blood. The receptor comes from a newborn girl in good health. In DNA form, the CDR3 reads TGTGCCAGCAGTCGGCCCCAGGGAACTAATGAAAAACTGTTTTTT. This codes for CASSRPQGTNEKLFF.